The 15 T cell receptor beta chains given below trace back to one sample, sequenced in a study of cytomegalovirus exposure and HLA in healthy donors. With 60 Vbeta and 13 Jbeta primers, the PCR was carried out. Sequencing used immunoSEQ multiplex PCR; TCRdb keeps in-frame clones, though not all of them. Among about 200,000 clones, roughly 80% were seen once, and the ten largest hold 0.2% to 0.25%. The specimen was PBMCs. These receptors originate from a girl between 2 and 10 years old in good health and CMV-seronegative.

The CDR3 here is CASSGSRGRGEAFF. The CDR3 DNA reads as TGCGCCAGCAGCGGAAGCAGGGGGCGCGGTGAAGCTTTCTTT. The rearrangement uses TRBV5-1 and TRBJ1-1; 8 nucleotides match TRBD1. With 4 bases clipped from V and 7 bases from J, the junction kept 9 bases outside the gene matches. This CDR3 has 14 residues. Germline CDR1 reads SGHRS; CDR2 reads YFSETQ.

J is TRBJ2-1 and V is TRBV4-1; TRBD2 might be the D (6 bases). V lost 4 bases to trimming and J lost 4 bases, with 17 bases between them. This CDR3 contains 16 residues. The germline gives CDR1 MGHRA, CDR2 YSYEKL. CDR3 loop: CASSPSAGGIYNEQFF. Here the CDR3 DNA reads TGCGCCAGCAGCCCCTCGGCGGGCGGGATTTACAATGAGCAGTTCTTC.

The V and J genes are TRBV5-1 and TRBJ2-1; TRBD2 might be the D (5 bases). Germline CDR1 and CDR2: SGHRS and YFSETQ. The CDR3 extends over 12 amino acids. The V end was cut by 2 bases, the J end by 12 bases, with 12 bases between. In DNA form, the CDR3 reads TGCGCCAGCAGCTTACCCGGGGTTGGGCAGTTCTTC. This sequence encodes CASSLPGVGQFF.

The CDR3 region has the DNA TGTGCCAGCAGTGGGACAGGGAGGGGCTATGGCTACACCTTC. As protein: CASSGTGRGYGYTF. The chain uses TRBV28 and TRBJ1-2; 9 nucleotides align to TRBD1. Germline CDR1 and CDR2: MDHEN and SYDVKM. The CDR3 is 14 residues long. Unmatched junction bases numbered 5, after V lost 5 bases and J lost 4 bases.

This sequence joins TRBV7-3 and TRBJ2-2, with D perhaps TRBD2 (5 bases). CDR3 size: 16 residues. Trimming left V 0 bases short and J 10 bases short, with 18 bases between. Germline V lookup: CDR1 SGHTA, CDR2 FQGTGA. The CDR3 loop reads CASSLTGSTFFEELFF. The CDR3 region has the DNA TGTGCCAGCAGCTTAACGGGGAGCACCTTCTTCGAGGAGCTGTTTTTT.

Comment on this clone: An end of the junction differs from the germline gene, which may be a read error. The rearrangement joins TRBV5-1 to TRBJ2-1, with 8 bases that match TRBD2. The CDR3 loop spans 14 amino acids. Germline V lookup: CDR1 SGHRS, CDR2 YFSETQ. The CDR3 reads CASKTSGSSNEQFF. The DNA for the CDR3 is TGCGCCAGCAAAACTAGCGGCTCCTCCAATGAGCAGTTCTTC. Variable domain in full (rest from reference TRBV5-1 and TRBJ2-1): KAGVTQTPRYLIKTRGQQVTLSCSPISGHRSVSWYQQTPGQGLQFLFEYFSETQRNKGNFPGRFSGRQFSNSRSEMNVSTLELGDSALYLCASKTSGSSNEQFFGPGTRLTVL.

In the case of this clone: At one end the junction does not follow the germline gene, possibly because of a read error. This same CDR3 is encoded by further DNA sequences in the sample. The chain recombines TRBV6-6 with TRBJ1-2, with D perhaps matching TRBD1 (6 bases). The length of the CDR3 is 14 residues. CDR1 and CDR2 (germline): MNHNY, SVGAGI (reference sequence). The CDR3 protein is CASSPPDSLYRYTF. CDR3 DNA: TGTGCCAGCAGTCCACCGGACAGCCTCTATCGCTACACCTTC.

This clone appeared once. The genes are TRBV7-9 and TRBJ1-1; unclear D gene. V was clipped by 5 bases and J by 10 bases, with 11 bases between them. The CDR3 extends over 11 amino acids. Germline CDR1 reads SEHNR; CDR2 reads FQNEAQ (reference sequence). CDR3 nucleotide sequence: TGTGCCAGCAGCCCTTACGTCGGAGCTTTCTTT. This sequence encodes CASSPYVGAFF.

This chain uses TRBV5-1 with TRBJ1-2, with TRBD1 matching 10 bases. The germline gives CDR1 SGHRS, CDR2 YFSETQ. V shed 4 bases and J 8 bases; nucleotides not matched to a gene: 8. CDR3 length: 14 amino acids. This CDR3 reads CASSPGQGTGGYTF. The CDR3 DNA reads TGCGCCAGCAGCCCGGGACAGGGGACGGGGGGCTACACCTTC.

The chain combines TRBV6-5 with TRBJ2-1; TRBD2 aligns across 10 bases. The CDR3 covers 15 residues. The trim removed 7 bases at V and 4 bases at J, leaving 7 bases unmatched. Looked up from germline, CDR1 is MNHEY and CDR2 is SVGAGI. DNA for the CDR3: TGTGCCAGCACCACCGGACTAGCGGCGTACAATGAGCAGTTCTTC. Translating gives CASTTGLAAYNEQFF.

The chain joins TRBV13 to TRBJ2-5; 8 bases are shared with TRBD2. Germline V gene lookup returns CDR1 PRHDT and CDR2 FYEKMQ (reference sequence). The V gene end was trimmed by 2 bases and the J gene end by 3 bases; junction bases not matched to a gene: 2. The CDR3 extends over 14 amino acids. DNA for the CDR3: TGTGCCAGCAGCTTAACGACTAGCGAAGAGACCCAGTACTTC. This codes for CASSLTTSEETQYF.

The DNA of the CDR3 is TGTGCCAGCAAGCTAGCGGGGGGCCGGACACTCTACGAGCAGTACTTC. Protein: CASKLAGGRTLYEQYF. V usage is TRBV2 and J usage is TRBJ2-7, with TRBD2 identical over 11 bases. V was clipped by 7 bases and J by 3 bases; unmatched bases: 11. From germline, CDR1 is SNHLY and CDR2 FYNNEI. This CDR3 spans 16 amino acids.

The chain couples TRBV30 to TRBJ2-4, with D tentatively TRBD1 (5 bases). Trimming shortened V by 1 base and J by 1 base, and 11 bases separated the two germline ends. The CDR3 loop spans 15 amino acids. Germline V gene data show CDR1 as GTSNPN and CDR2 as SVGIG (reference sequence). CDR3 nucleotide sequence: TGTGCCTGGAGTGATGCAGGGATGGCCAAAAACATTCAGTACTTC. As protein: CAWSDAGMAKNIQYF.

CDR3: CASSSHPLQGIYEQYF. DNA for the CDR3: TGTGCCAGCAGTTCCCACCCGTTACAGGGGATCTACGAGCAGTACTTC. V usage is TRBV6-5 and J usage is TRBJ2-7; 7 bases line up with TRBD1. CDR1 is MNHEY, CDR2 SVGAGI, per germline. The CDR3 consists of 16 residues. The V gene end was trimmed by 4 bases and the J gene end by 3 bases; junction bases not matched to a gene: 12.

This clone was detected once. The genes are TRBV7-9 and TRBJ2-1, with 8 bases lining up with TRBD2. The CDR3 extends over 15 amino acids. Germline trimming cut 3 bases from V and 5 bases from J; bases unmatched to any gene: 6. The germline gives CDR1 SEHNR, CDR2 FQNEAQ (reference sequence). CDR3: CASSFRAGEDNEQFF. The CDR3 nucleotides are TGTGCCAGCAGCTTCCGAGCGGGAGAGGACAATGAGCAGTTCTTC.